These 20 T cell receptor beta chains came from one sample sequenced in a study of T cell changes during pregnancy in multiple sclerosis. Using immunoSEQ multiplex PCR, the repertoire was profiled, and TCRdb retains in-frame clones only, with some absent. The sample has under 70,000 clones, approximately 92% seen once. The input for sequencing was CD4+ T cells from peripheral blood mononuclear cells, taken after pregnancy. The receptors shown here come from a female donor with multiple sclerosis, enrolled in a pregnancy study.

The rearrangement links TRBV29-1 to TRBJ1-4, with D possibly TRBD1 on 5 matching bases. Germline values: CDR1 SQVTM, CDR2 ANQGSEA. CDR3 length: 16 amino acids. V was clipped by 0 bases and J by 8 bases, with 19 bases between them. The CDR3 region has the DNA TGCAGCGTTGAAGATATCGGCCAGGGACTGGGGGAAAAACTGTTTTTT. It codes for CSVEDIGQGLGEKLFF.

The gene calls are TRBV28 and TRBJ2-5; 12 nucleotides match TRBD2. With 6 bases clipped from V and 10 bases from J, the junction kept 6 bases outside the gene matches. The CDR3 has 13 residues. Germline CDR1 MDHEN, CDR2 SYDVKM. The CDR3 is CASRASGGAVQYF. In nucleotides, the CDR3 is TGTGCCAGCAGAGCTAGCGGGGGGGCGGTCCAGTACTTC.

This clone appeared a single time. The chain uses TRBV6-1 and TRBJ1-4; weak D call: TRBD1 (6 bases). CDR3 length: 14 residues. V lost 3 bases and J lost 1, with 6 bases in between. Looked up from germline, CDR1 is MNHNS and CDR2 is SASEGT. CDR3 region: CASSDRGTNEKLFF. The CDR3 coding sequence is TGTGCCAGCAGTGACAGGGGAACTAATGAAAAACTGTTTTTT.

The rearrangement joins TRBV9 to TRBJ2-3, with 12 nucleotides matching TRBD2. This CDR3 is built from 16 residues. The germline gives CDR1 SGDLS, CDR2 YYNGEE. The ends lost 4 bases at V and 3 bases at J; junction bases unmatched: 6. The CDR3: CASSSTLAGGTDTQYF. The CDR3 bases are TGTGCCAGCAGCTCCACACTAGCGGGGGGTACAGATACGCAGTATTTT.

The chain links TRBV25-1 to TRBJ2-2; TRBD1 agrees at 7 bases. CDR3 length: 16 residues. Germline-derived CDR1 and CDR2 are MGHDK and SYGVNS. V lost 4 bases, J lost 0 bases, and 5 bases stayed unmatched. The CDR3: CASSGRQGSNTGELFF. As DNA, the CDR3 is TGTGCCAGCAGTGGGAGACAGGGTTCGAACACCGGGGAGCTGTTTTTT.

The chain uses TRBV29-1 and TRBJ1-2; 7 nucleotides line up with TRBD1. The CDR3 has 11 residues. Trimming cost V 4 bases and J 11 bases; bases outside gene matches: 7. The V gene's germline CDR1 is SQVTM and CDR2 ANQGSEA. CDR3 loop: CSVVRGGTYTF. DNA for the CDR3: TGCAGCGTTGTACGAGGGGGCACTTACACCTTC. The entire variable domain, with the rest obtained from reference TRBV29-1 and TRBJ1-2, is as follows: SAVISQKPSRDICQRGTSLTIQCQVDSQVTMMFWYRQQPGQSLTLIATANQGSEATYESGFVIDKFPISRPNLTFSTLTVSNMSPEDSSIYLCSVVRGGTYTFGSGTRLTVV.

The rearrangement links TRBV2 to TRBJ1-6; D gene uncertain. CDR3 length: 13 residues. CDR1 and CDR2 (germline): SNHLY, FYNNEI. V lost 5 bases and J 6 bases, leaving 8 bases between the germline ends. CDR3 amino acids: CASSSIPNSPLHF. The CDR3 DNA reads TGTGCCAGCAGTAGCATCCCTAATTCACCCCTCCACTTT.

This clone was recorded only once. The genes are TRBV6-5 and TRBJ2-5, with 9 positions matching TRBD1. Germline loops: CDR1 MNHEY, CDR2 SVGAGI. The CDR3 spans 15 residues. V gave up 6 bases and J gave up 3 bases; unmatched junction bases: 8. Here the CDR3 reads CASSYIGQGKETQYF. CDR3 bases: TGTGCCAGCAGCTATATCGGACAGGGGAAAGAGACCCAGTACTTC.

The chain has TRBV7-2 and TRBJ2-3, with 12 bases lining up with TRBD2. The germline CDR1 and CDR2 sequences are SGHTA and FQGNSA. The length of the CDR3 is 16 residues. V was clipped by 1 base and J by 2 bases; unmatched bases: 1. The DNA for the CDR3 is TGTGCCAGCAGCTTAGGGACTAGCGGGGACACAGATACGCAGTATTTT. Protein product: CASSLGTSGDTDTQYF.

The chain recombines TRBV4-3 with TRBJ2-2; D may be TRBD2 (6 bases). The CDR3 has 16 residues. Germline loops: CDR1 LGHNA, CDR2 YSLEER. V was pared by 0 bases and J by 4 bases, with 12 bases between. The CDR3: CASSQESSALTGELFF. The DNA of the CDR3 is TGCGCCAGCAGCCAAGAATCTAGCGCCCTCACCGGGGAGCTGTTTTTT.

The chain employs TRBV27 and TRBJ2-4; 11 nucleotides align to TRBD2. V shed 2 bases and J 5 bases; nucleotides not matched to a gene: 8. The germline CDR1 and CDR2 sequences are MNHEY and SMNVEV (reference sequence). This CDR3 contains 17 residues. The CDR3 coding sequence is TGTGCCAGCAGTTTAGGCCTAGCGGGGGGTTGGGAAAACATTCAGTACTTC. Translating it yields CASSLGLAGGWENIQYF.

The rearrangement uses TRBV7-2 and TRBJ2-3; D is unresolved. The CDR3 is 14 amino acids. The V gene's germline CDR1 is SGHTA and CDR2 FQGNSA. V was clipped by 4 bases and J by 1 base, with 9 bases between them. The CDR3 is CASSSEPRTDTQYF. The CDR3, as DNA: TGTGCCAGCAGCTCGGAGCCGCGCACAGATACGCAGTATTTT.

The chain joins TRBV4-2 to TRBJ1-2; D not certain. Germline V CDR1 and CDR2: LGHNA, YNFKEQ. Trimming removed 5 bases at V and 8 bases at J, with 27 bases between. This CDR3 spans 17 amino acids. The CDR3 sequence is CASSEVVGRPPLVGYTF. The CDR3 region has the DNA TGTGCCAGCAGCGAAGTAGTTGGTCGGCCCCCTCTAGTAGGCTACACCTTC.

The chain recombines TRBV7-2 with TRBJ2-5; 11 nucleotides align to TRBD2. The length of the CDR3 is 14 residues. The germline V gene encodes CDR1 SGHTA and CDR2 FQGNSA. Trimming cost V 3 bases and J 5 bases; bases outside gene matches: 2. CDR3 residues: CASSFSGGAETQYF. CDR3 coding DNA: TGTGCCAGCAGCTTTAGCGGGGGGGCGGAGACCCAGTACTTC.

The DNA of the CDR3 is TGTGCCAGCTACCCCCCTAACAGACAACAAGCTTTCTTT. It translates to CASYPPNRQQAFF. This chain connects TRBV27 to TRBJ1-1; D not certain. The CDR3 has 13 amino acids. The germline V gene encodes CDR1 MNHEY and CDR2 SMNVEV (reference sequence). Trimming removed 8 bases at V and 9 bases at J, with 19 bases between.

The genes are TRBV7-2 and TRBJ2-7; 7 nucleotides match TRBD1. Germline CDR1 SGHTA, CDR2 FQGNSA. The CDR3 runs to 14 residues. V dropped 3 bases and J dropped 2; count of bases not matched to a gene: 4. In DNA, the CDR3 is TGTGCCAGCAGCTTGAGACAGGGAACCTACGAGCAGTACTTC. Translating it yields CASSLRQGTYEQYF.

The chain is built from TRBV5-1 and TRBJ2-7; D may be TRBD1 (7 bases). CDR3 length: 14 amino acids. V was pared by 3 bases and J by 4 bases, with 14 bases between. Per the germline V gene, CDR1 is SGHRS and CDR2 is YFSETQ. The CDR3 is CASSWGDRMYEQYF. The CDR3 DNA is TGCGCCAGCAGCTGGGGGGACAGAATGTACGAGCAGTACTTC.

This rearrangement joins TRBV5-1 to TRBJ2-5; D is unclear. The V and J ends lost 3 bases and 1 base respectively, with 13 bases between them. CDR1 is SGHRS, CDR2 YFSETQ, per germline. The CDR3 runs 15 residues. The CDR3 DNA follows: TGCGCCAGCAGCTCGAGCATGATCGGCCAAGAGACCCAGTACTTC. Translated: CASSSSMIGQETQYF.

The chain employs TRBV10-3 and TRBJ1-4; unclear D gene. V lost 4 bases to trimming and J lost 5 bases, with 8 bases between them. Germline V gene sequence: CDR1 ENHRY, CDR2 SYGVKD. The CDR3 is 13 amino acids. CDR3 in amino acids: CAISVTVNEKLFF. CDR3 bases: TGTGCCATCAGTGTAACGGTGAATGAAAAACTGTTTTTT.

This clone appeared once. The chain couples TRBV5-4 to TRBJ2-7; 13 bases are shared with TRBD2. Germline loops: CDR1 SGHNT, CDR2 YYREEE (reference sequence). The CDR3 loop spans 20 amino acids. Trimming at V came to 1 base and at J to 0 bases, leaving 13 bases not matched to a gene. The CDR3 nucleotides are TGTGCCAGCAGCTTGTGGGGGGGACTAGCGGGATCTTCCAGCTCCTACGAGCAGTACTTC. Translation: CASSLWGGLAGSSSSYEQYF.